The sequence of this T cell receptor beta chain was determined in a study of shared clonotypes between healthy human individuals. The germline V and J ends were trimmed by 5 bases and 1 base, with 18 bases remaining between them. The V gene's germline CDR1 is SGHTS and CDR2 YDEGEE. This CDR3 comprises 16 residues. Here immunoSEQ multiplex PCR was the method, and the copy in TCRdb shows in-frame clones only, minus some. The sample includes about 510,000 clones, almost 97% of them seen just once. The chain recombines TRBV5-8 with TRBJ1-1, with D perhaps matching TRBD1 (6 bases). Sequences were obtained from naive CD4+ T cells sorted from blood. Subset of the sample: CD45RA+ positively selected. This clonotype was obtained from a woman in her 30s in good health. CDR3 loop: CASRYGPGHPNTEAFF. In DNA form, the CDR3 reads TGTGCCAGCAGATACGGGCCGGGACACCCGAACACTGAAGCTTTCTTT.